This T cell receptor (beta chain) was sequenced for a study of blood T cell repertoires in COVID-19. Those who participated ranged in age from roughly 18 to 100 years and resided in about two dozen US areas. Allocation to cohorts depended on clinical history reported by the participants. The CDR3 has 14 residues. Germline lookup yields CDR1 SGHRS and CDR2 YFSETQ. The V end lost 1 base, the J end lost 3 bases, and 10 bases lay between the germline ends. Sequencing used immunoSEQ multiplex PCR; TCRdb keeps in-frame clones, though not all of them. The table records a few hundred thousand clones, roughly 87% of them present only once.

This receptor was obtained from a woman aged 25 to 39 who had recovered from COVID-19. The rearrangement joins TRBV5-1 to TRBJ1-1, with D possibly being TRBD1 (5 bases). The sample taken for sequencing was PBMCs or T cells enriched from blood (not recorded which). CDR3 DNA: TGCGCCAGCAGCTTGTCGGGGGGTGACACTGAAGCTTTCTTT. Encoded protein: CASSLSGGDTEAFF.